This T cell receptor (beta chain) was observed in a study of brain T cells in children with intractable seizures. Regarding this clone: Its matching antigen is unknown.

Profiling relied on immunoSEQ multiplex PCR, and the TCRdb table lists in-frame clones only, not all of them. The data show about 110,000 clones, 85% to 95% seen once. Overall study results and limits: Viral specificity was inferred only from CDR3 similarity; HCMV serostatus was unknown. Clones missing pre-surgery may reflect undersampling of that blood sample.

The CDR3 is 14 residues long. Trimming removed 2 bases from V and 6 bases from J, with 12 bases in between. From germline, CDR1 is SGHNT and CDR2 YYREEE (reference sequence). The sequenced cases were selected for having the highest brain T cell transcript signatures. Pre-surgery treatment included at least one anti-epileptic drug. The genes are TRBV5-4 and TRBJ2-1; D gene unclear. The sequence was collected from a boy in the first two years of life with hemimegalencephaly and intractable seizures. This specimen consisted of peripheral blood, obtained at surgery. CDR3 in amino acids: CASSFLRPGNEQFF. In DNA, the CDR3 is TGTGCCAGCAGCTTTCTACGTCCCGGCAATGAGCAGTTCTTC.